These 15 T cell receptor beta chains originate from one sample sequenced in a study of OX40 agonist ivuxolimab in advanced cancers. The assay was immunoSEQ multiplex PCR, and TCRdb's table has in-frame clones only and misses some. The sample gives about 48,000 clones, about 89% of which show up once; 30% to 35% is in the top ten. The input for sequencing was CD4+ or CD8+ T cells sorted from blood, taken in a trial of the OX40 agonist ivuxolimab. All receptors derive from an adult with an advanced solid tumor such as melanoma, head and neck, liver or kidney cancer.

The chain carries TRBV5-6 and TRBJ1-2; maybe TRBD1 (5 bases). CDR1 SGHDT and CDR2 YYEEEE come from the germline V gene. The length of the CDR3 is 16 residues. Trimming took off 1 base at V and 0 bases at J, with 13 bases between the two ends. The CDR3 bases are TGTGCCAGCAGCTTGTACAGTCAGGGCTCTAACTATGGCTACACCTTC. It encodes CASSLYSQGSNYGYTF.

This clone appeared once. This chain joins TRBV19 and TRBJ1-1; 8 bases align to TRBD1. Losses at the gene ends were 5 bases for V and 4 bases for J; bases not matched to a gene: 15. The CDR3 length is 17 residues. CDR1 is LNHDA and CDR2 is SQIVND in the germline V gene (reference sequence). The chain's CDR3 is CASSPDRASSPSTEAFF. CDR3 DNA sequence: TGTGCCAGTAGTCCGGACAGGGCCTCGTCACCTAGCACTGAAGCTTTCTTT.

The CDR3: CASSRSGNNEQFF. CDR3 coding DNA: TGTGCCAGCAGCCGGAGCGGGAACAATGAGCAGTTCTTC. This sequence joins TRBV27 and TRBJ2-1; TRBD2 matches 7 bases. This CDR3 comprises 13 residues. V gave up 6 bases and J gave up 5 bases; unmatched junction bases: 4. CDR1 is MNHEY and CDR2 is SMNVEV in the germline V gene (reference sequence).

The V and J genes are TRBV27 and TRBJ2-6; D possibly corresponds to TRBD1 (6 bases). This CDR3 comprises 14 residues. Trimming shortened V by 9 bases and J by 1 base, and 10 bases separated the two germline ends. CDR1 is MNHEY, CDR2 SMNVEV, per germline (reference sequence). CDR3: CASTQGSGANVLTF. The CDR3 nucleotides read TGTGCCAGTACACAGGGATCTGGGGCCAACGTCCTGACTTTC. Supplemented by reference TRBV27 and TRBJ2-6, the full variable domain reads EAQVTQNPRYLITVTGKKLTVTCSQNMNHEYMSWYRQDPGLGLRQIYYSMNVEVTDKGDVPEGYKVSRKEKRNFPLILESPSPNQTSLYFCASTQGSGANVLTFGAGSRLTVL.

The gene calls are TRBV5-4 and TRBJ2-7; 10 bases map to TRBD2. The CDR3 has 13 residues. The ends lost 3 bases at V and 4 bases at J; junction bases unmatched: 1. The germline gives CDR1 SGHNT, CDR2 YYREEE (reference sequence). Written as DNA, the CDR3 is TGTGCCAGCAGCTCGACTAGCGGGTACGAGCAGTACTTC. It codes for CASSSTSGYEQYF. The entire variable domain, with the rest obtained from reference TRBV5-4 and TRBJ2-7, is as follows: ETGVTQSPTHLIKTRGQQVTLRCSSQSGHNTVSWYQQALGQGPQFIFQYYREEENGRGNFPPRFSGLQFPNYSSELNVNALELDDSALYLCASSSTSGYEQYFGPGTRLTVT.

The chain joins TRBV27 to TRBJ2-7; no clear D. The V end lost 3 bases, the J end lost 3 bases, and 9 bases lay between the germline ends. This CDR3 has 13 amino acids. Looked up from germline, CDR1 is MNHEY and CDR2 is SMNVEV (reference sequence). The CDR3 here is CASSLGPLYEQYF. In nucleotides, the CDR3 is TGTGCCAGCAGTTTGGGTCCCCTCTACGAGCAGTACTTC.

The genes are TRBV6-5 and TRBJ2-1, with D perhaps matching TRBD1 (5 bases). The length of the CDR3 is 12 residues. Germline loops: CDR1 MNHEY, CDR2 SVGAGI. Trimming shortened V by 8 bases and J by 8 bases, and 13 bases separated the two germline ends. The CDR3 reads CASWVWGDEQFF. The CDR3, as DNA: TGTGCCAGCTGGGTCTGGGGCGATGAGCAGTTCTTC.

This rearrangement joins TRBV23-1 to TRBJ1-4; D is ambiguous. TRBV23-1 is an ORF, with its function uncertain. This CDR3 contains 15 residues. Trimming left V 6 bases short and J 8 bases short, with 19 bases between. The CDR3 sequence is CASSPRGGWEEKLFF. In DNA form, the CDR3 reads TGCGCCAGCAGCCCCCGGGGAGGGTGGGAAGAAAAACTGTTTTTT.

The chain combines TRBV28 with TRBJ1-5; D remains unclear. The germline gives CDR1 MDHEN, CDR2 SYDVKM. The V gene lost 6 bases and the J gene lost 0 bases, with 12 bases spanning the gap. The CDR3 sequence is 15 residues long. CDR3 in DNA: TGTGCCAGCAGATCCGGGGAGGGTAGCAATCAGCCCCAGCATTTT. This encodes CASRSGEGSNQPQHF.

V gene TRBV7-2 combines with J gene TRBJ2-5; D possibly corresponds to TRBD2 (5 bases). Germline V gives CDR1 SGHTA, CDR2 FQGNSA. Trimming stripped 5 bases from V and 4 bases from J, with 17 bases between. The CDR3 runs to 15 residues. In nucleotides, the CDR3 is TGTGCCAGCAGCCCAGGACTGTCCTCTGGAGAGACCCAGTACTTC. Translating gives CASSPGLSSGETQYF.

The chain employs TRBV5-6 and TRBJ1-5; D is undetermined. The CDR3 runs 14 residues. V lost 2 bases to trimming and J lost 6 bases, with 12 bases between them. Germline V lookup: CDR1 SGHDT, CDR2 YYEEEE. The CDR3 region has the DNA TGTGCCAGCAGCTTAGGATCCAACGGTCAGCCCCAGCATTTT. It yields the protein CASSLGSNGQPQHF. Filled out from reference TRBV5-6 and TRBJ1-5, the complete variable domain reads DAGVTQSPTHLIKTRGQQVTLRCSPKSGHDTVSWYQQALGQGPQFIFQYYEEEERQRGNFPDRFSGHQFPNYSSELNVNALLLGDSALYLCASSLGSNGQPQHFGDGTRLSIL.

This chain joins TRBV4-1 and TRBJ2-1; D is unresolved. The CDR3 length is 14 residues. The V end lost 4 bases, the J end lost 6 bases, and 13 bases lay between the germline ends. CDR1 MGHRA and CDR2 YSYEKL come from the germline V gene. The CDR3 coding sequence is TGCGCCAGCAGCCCTTACGCAGGTTTCAATGAGCAGTTCTTC. As protein: CASSPYAGFNEQFF.

The rearrangement links TRBV19 to TRBJ2-5, with TRBD2 matching over 7 bases. V lost 7 bases to trimming and J lost 5 bases; unmatched junction nucleotides: 13. Germline V gene data show CDR1 as LNHDA and CDR2 as SQIVND (reference sequence). The CDR3 is 15 amino acids. The chain's CDR3 is CASKGAGLAGETQYF. CDR3 in DNA: TGTGCCAGTAAAGGAGCGGGACTCGCCGGGGAGACCCAGTACTTC.

The chain has TRBV6-5 and TRBJ2-2; 12 bases align to TRBD2. The CDR3 contains 16 residues. CDR1 and CDR2 (germline): MNHEY, SVGAGI. The V and J ends lost 4 bases and 7 bases, in that order; junction bases with no gene match: 7. The CDR3 DNA follows: TGTGCCAGCAGTTCTTCTAGCGGGAGGGAGAGCGGGGAGCTGTTTTTT. Translated: CASSSSSGRESGELFF.

V usage is TRBV30 and J usage is TRBJ2-2; a weak D match, TRBD1 (5 bases). CDR1 and CDR2 from the germline V gene are GTSNPN and SVGIG (reference sequence). The germline V and J ends were trimmed by 1 base and 6 bases, with 6 bases remaining between them. The length of the CDR3 is 12 residues. The DNA for the CDR3 is TGTGCCTGGAGTGCAGGGTCCGGGGAGCTGTTTTTT. It translates to CAWSAGSGELFF.